This TCR beta chain was documented in a study of Ad26.COV2.S vaccination and SARS-CoV-2 variants. Study overall: Of the COV1001 trial arms, the Ad26.COV2.S arm included the donor. Findings of the study overall: Spike-specific TCR breadth ran higher among vaccine recipients than placebo recipients. Vaccine and placebo recipients had comparable breadth of non-spike TCRs.

There are 16 residues in the CDR3. The V and J ends lost 4 bases and 7 bases, in that order; junction bases with no gene match: 14. Germline CDR1 SGHAT, CDR2 FQNNGV. Produced via immunoSEQ multiplex PCR; TCRdb's table is partial and in-frame only. This table holds about 440,000 clones, 90% found once. In this sample, this clone turned up a few times. Its specificity is not known. Treatment meaning: about 20 received Ad26.COV2.S at low or high dose, single or two shots; a few received placebo; per-sample allocation not given. Material that was analyzed had been drawn on day 63 after the first vaccine or placebo injection.

This specimen consisted of peripheral blood, obtained in a trial of Ad26.COV2.S vaccine versus placebo. This clonotype was sampled from a person between 18 and 59 years old who received the Ad26.COV2.S COVID-19 vaccine or a placebo. V gene TRBV11-2 combines with J gene TRBJ2-7; 9 bases agree with TRBD1. Here the CDR3 reads CASSSVQGALGLEQYF. DNA of the CDR3: TGTGCCAGCAGCTCCGTACAGGGGGCGCTGGGTTTGGAGCAGTACTTC. Full variable domain (outside the CDR3, taken from reference TRBV11-2 and TRBJ2-7): EAGVAQSPRYKIIEKRQSVAFWCNPISGHATLYWYQQILGQGPKLLIQFQNNGVVDDSQLPKDRFSAERLKGVDSTLKIQPAKLEDSAVYLCASSSVQGALGLEQYFGPGTRLTVT.